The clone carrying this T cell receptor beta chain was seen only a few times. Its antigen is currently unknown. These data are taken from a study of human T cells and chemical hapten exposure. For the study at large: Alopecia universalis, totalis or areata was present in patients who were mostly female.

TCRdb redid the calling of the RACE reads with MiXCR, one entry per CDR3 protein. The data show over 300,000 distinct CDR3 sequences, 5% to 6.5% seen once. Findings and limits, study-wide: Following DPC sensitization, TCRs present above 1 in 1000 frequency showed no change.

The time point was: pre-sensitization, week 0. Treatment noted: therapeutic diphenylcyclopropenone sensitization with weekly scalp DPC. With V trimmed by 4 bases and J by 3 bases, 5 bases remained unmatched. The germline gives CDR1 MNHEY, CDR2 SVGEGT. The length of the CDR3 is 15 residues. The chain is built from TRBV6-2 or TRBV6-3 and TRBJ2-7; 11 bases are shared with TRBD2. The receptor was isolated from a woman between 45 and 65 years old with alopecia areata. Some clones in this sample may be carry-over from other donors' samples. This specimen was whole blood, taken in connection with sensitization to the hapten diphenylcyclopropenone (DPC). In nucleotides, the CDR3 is TGTGCCAGCAGTTCGCGACTAGCGGGGTTCTACGAGCAGTACTTC. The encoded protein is CASSSRLAGFYEQYF.